These T cell receptor beta chains were read from a single sample in a study of vaccination and CD4 T cells after COVID-19. Their cognate antigens are unknown. Each CDR3 protein is one row after TCRdb ran MiXCR on the PCR reads. Here the sample spans around 13,000 distinct CDR3 sequences, approximately 60% being singletons. Sequencing was performed on CD4+ T cells from blood, cultured in vitro. Every receptor here comes from a human donor who had recovered from COVID-19. Each CDR3 is given with its conserved first and last residue. A D gene is named only where the DNA matches it firmly. Clone size is given for some rows only: seen once, a few or many times, or a class if the clone is expanded.

abundance	v_gene	j_gene	d_gene	CDR3aa	CDR3nt
.	TRBV5-1	TRBJ2-1	TRBD2	CASSPLTSGTYNEQFF	TGCGCCAGCAGCCCACTGACTAGCGGGACTTACAATGAGCAGTTCTTC
few	TRBV19	TRBJ2-1	.	CASSIPGSYNEQFF	TGTGCCAGTAGTATTCCAGGCTCCTACAATGAGCAGTTCTTC
.	TRBV5-4	TRBJ2-1	TRBD1	CASSQGQANEQFF	TGTGCCAGCAGCCAGGGACAGGCCAATGAACAGTTCTTC
.	TRBV11-2	TRBJ2-2	TRBD2	CASSLSGLAGGTGELFF	TGTGCCAGCAGCTTATCCGGACTAGCGGGAGGCACCGGGGAGCTGTTTTTT
.	TRBV20-1	TRBJ1-5	.	CSARVAGQNQPQHF	TGCAGTGCTAGAGTTGCAGGGCAAAATCAGCCCCAGCATTTT
.	TRBV6-2/TRBV6-3	TRBJ2-7	TRBD1	CASSYAREAYRGLGYEQYF	TGTGCCAGCAGTTACGCACGGGAAGCCTACAGGGGGCTAGGCTACGAGCAGTACTTC
.	TRBV4-1	TRBJ1-1	TRBD1	CASSQDTGGVFSLSESFF	TGCGCCAGCAGCCAAGATACAGGGGGCGTTTTCTCTCTGTCTGAATCTTTCTTT
few	TRBV7-2	TRBJ1-4	.	CASSLVVNEKLFF	TGTGCCAGCAGCTTAGTCGTTAATGAAAAACTGTTTTTT
.	TRBV19	TRBJ2-3	TRBD2	CASRASGSTDTQYF	TGTGCCAGTAGGGCTAGCGGGAGCACAGATACGCAGTATTTT
few	TRBV7-9	TRBJ2-5	.	CASSFWSEETQYF	TGTGCCAGCAGCTTTTGGTCCGAAGAGACCCAGTACTTC
.	TRBV19	TRBJ2-2	TRBD2	CASSRLAGHTGELFF	TGTGCCAGTAGTCGACTAGCGGGACACACCGGGGAGCTGTTTTTT